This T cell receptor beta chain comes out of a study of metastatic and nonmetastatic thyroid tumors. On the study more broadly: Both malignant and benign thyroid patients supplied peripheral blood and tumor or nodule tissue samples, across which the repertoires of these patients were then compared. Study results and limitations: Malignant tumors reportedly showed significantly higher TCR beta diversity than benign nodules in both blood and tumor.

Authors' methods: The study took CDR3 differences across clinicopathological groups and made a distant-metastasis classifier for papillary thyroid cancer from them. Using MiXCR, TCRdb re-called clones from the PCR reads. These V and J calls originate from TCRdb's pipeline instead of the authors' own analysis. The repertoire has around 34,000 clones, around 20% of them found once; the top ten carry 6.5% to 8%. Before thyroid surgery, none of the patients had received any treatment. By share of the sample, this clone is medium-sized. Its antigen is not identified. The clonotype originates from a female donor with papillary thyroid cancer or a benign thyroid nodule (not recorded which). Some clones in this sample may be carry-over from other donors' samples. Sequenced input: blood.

In DNA, the CDR3 is TGTGCCAGCATAGGGGGGTCGGTGGGAGCCAAAAACATTCAGTACTTC. This codes for CASIGGSVGAKNIQYF. V gene TRBV6-1 combines with J gene TRBJ2-4; tentatively, D is TRBD1 or TRBD2 (6 bases each). CDR1 and CDR2 from the germline V gene are MNHNS and SASEGT. This CDR3 is built from 16 residues. The ends were cut back, 7 bases at V and 0 bases at J, with 16 bases in the middle.